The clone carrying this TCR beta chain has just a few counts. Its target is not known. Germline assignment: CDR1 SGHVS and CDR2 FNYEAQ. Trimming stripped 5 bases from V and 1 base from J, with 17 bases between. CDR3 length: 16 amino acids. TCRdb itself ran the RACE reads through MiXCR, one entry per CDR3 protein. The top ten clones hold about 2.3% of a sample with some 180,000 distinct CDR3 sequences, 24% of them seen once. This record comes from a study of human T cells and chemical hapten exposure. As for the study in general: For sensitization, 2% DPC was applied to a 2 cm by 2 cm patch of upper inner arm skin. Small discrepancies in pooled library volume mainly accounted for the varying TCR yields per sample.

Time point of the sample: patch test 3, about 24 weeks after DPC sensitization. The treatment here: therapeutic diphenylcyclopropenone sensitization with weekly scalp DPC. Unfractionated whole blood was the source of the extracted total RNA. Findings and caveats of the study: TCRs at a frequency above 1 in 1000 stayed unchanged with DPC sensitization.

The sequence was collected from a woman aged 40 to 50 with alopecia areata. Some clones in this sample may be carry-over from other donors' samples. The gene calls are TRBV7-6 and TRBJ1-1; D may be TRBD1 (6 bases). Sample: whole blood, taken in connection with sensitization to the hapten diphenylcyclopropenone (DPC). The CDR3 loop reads CASSRGTSTGNTEAFF. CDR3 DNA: TGTGCCAGCAGCCGGGGTACCTCGACAGGGAACACTGAAGCTTTCTTT.